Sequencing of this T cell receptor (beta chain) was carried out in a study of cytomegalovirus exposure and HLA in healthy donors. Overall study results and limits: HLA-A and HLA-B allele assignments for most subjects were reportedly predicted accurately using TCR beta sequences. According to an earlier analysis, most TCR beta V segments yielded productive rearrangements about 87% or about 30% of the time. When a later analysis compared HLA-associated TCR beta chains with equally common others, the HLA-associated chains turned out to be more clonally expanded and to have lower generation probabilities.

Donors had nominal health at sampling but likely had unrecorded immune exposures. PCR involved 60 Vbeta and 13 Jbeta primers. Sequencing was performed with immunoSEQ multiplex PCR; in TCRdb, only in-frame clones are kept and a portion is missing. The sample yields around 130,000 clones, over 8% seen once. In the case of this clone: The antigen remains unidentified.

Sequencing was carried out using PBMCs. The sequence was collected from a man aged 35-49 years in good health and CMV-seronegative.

CDR3 region: CASSQDLSREDTQYF. In DNA form, the CDR3 reads TGCGCCAGCAGCCAAGATCTGAGCAGGGAAGATACGCAGTATTTT. This sequence joins TRBV4-1 and TRBJ2-3, with a weak D call TRBD1 (5 bases). Germline values: CDR1 MGHRA, CDR2 YSYEKL. V was clipped by 0 bases and J by 5 bases, with 12 bases between them. The CDR3 is made up of 15 amino acids.